Below are 12 T cell receptor beta chains sequenced from a single sample in a study of cytomegalovirus exposure and HLA in healthy donors. 13 Jbeta primers and 60 Vbeta primers were used for the PCR. Generated by immunoSEQ multiplex PCR, the TCRdb table keeps only in-frame clones and is missing some. The table has more than 100,000 clones, over 60% seen once. Sequencing input: PBMCs. All receptors come from a young man in good health and CMV-seronegative.

This rearrangement joins TRBV19 to TRBJ1-1; D uncertain. The CDR3 has 13 residues. CDR1 is LNHDA, CDR2 SQIVND, per germline (reference sequence). V lost 3 bases to trimming and J lost 4 bases, with 9 bases between them. CDR3 in DNA: TGTGCCAGTAGTATTTTACGGTCCACTGAAGCTTTCTTT. As protein: CASSILRSTEAFF.

This clone was found a few times. This sequence joins TRBV7-9 and TRBJ1-5; 7 bases are a match to TRBD1. Germline values: CDR1 SEHNR, CDR2 FQNEAQ (reference sequence). CDR3 length: 14 amino acids. V gave up 4 bases and J gave up 5 bases; unmatched junction bases: 5. The CDR3 loop is CASSSTGPDQPQHF. CDR3 nucleotides: TGTGCCAGCAGCTCGACAGGGCCCGATCAGCCCCAGCATTTT.

The chain couples TRBV5-1 to TRBJ2-5; D possibly corresponds to TRBD1 (7 bases). Germline V CDR1 and CDR2: SGHRS, YFSETQ. The CDR3 is made up of 15 amino acids. V shed 2 bases and J shed 3 bases, with 14 bases lying between them. The CDR3 sequence is CASSLRQGGEETQYF. The CDR3 coding sequence is TGCGCCAGCAGCTTAAGGCAGGGGGGAGAAGAGACCCAGTACTTC. Combining the CDR3 with reference TRBV5-1 and TRBJ2-5 gives the whole variable domain KAGVTQTPRYLIKTRGQQVTLSCSPISGHRSVSWYQQTPGQGLQFLFEYFSETQRNKGNFPGRFSGRQFSNSRSEMNVSTLELGDSALYLCASSLRQGGEETQYFGPGTRLLVL.

V usage is TRBV19 and J usage is TRBJ2-3, with 8 bases that match TRBD2. CDR1 and CDR2 from the germline V gene are LNHDA and SQIVND (reference sequence). The CDR3 runs to 16 residues. With 3 bases clipped from V and 0 bases from J, the junction kept 5 bases outside the gene matches. The CDR3 coding sequence is TGTGCCAGTAGTATCCCCGGGGGGGGTAGCACAGATACGCAGTATTTT. Protein product: CASSIPGGGSTDTQYF.

The DNA of the CDR3 is TGTGCCAGCAGTGAGTCGGGGGGGAGGGCAGATACGCAGTATTTT. Translating gives CASSESGGRADTQYF. The chain joins TRBV6-1 to TRBJ2-3; 8 bases align to TRBD2. Germline V gives CDR1 MNHNS, CDR2 SASEGT. The CDR3 extends over 15 amino acids. Trimming at V came to 3 bases and at J to 4 bases, leaving 6 bases not matched to a gene.

The rearrangement joins TRBV19 to TRBJ2-3, with TRBD2 matching 9 bases. CDR3 length: 15 amino acids. With 6 bases clipped from V and 5 bases from J, the junction kept 9 bases outside the gene matches. The germline V gene encodes CDR1 LNHDA and CDR2 SQIVND (reference sequence). CDR3 loop: CASRNPSGMGDTQYF. CDR3 in DNA: TGTGCCAGTAGAAACCCTAGCGGGATGGGAGATACGCAGTATTTT.

The chain carries TRBV7-2 and TRBJ2-1; 12 bases map to TRBD2. CDR3 length equals 18 residues. Germline CDR1 and CDR2: SGHTA and FQGNSA. Trimming took 5 bases from V and 4 from J; bases not matched to a gene: 12. The CDR3 is CASSGGLAGRNRYNEQFF. CDR3 bases: TGTGCCAGCAGCGGAGGACTAGCGGGAAGGAATAGGTACAATGAGCAGTTCTTC.

The J gene is TRBJ2-5, the V gene TRBV6-5; D might be TRBD2 (6 bases). Gene TRBJ2-7 matches the end of the DNA better, so the J call may be wrong. This CDR3 region has 16 residues. Germline CDR1 reads MNHEY; CDR2 reads SVGAGI. CDR3 sequence reads: CASSYLLASETYEQYF. In DNA, the CDR3 is TGTGCCAGCAGTTACTTATTAGCTAGCGAGACCTACGAGCAGTACTTC.

The chain couples TRBV11-2 to TRBJ2-3, with D maybe TRBD2 (5 bases). The germline gives CDR1 SGHAT, CDR2 FQNNGV. V lost 5 bases and J 5 bases, leaving 20 bases between the germline ends. The CDR3 extends over 16 amino acids. Here the CDR3 DNA reads TGTGCCAGCAGCCCCTGGGAGACTCCGGCAGGAGATACGCAGTATTTT. This encodes CASSPWETPAGDTQYF.

The chain is built from TRBV6-6 and TRBJ1-2, with 7 bases lining up with TRBD1. With 0 bases clipped from V and 6 bases from J, the junction kept 7 bases outside the gene matches. The CDR3 sequence is 15 residues long. Germline V gene lookup returns CDR1 MNHNY and CDR2 SVGAGI (reference sequence). CDR3 protein: CASSYSQGVDNGYTF. The CDR3 bases are TGTGCCAGCAGTTACTCTCAGGGGGTAGATAATGGCTACACCTTC.

The chain employs TRBV9 and TRBJ1-2, with 8 bases fitting TRBD1. Germline CDR1 and CDR2: SGDLS and YYNGEE. This CDR3 contains 16 residues. V was pared by 2 bases and J by 2 bases, with 8 bases of the junction left unmatched. This CDR3 is CASSVGQGPANYGYTF. CDR3 nucleotide sequence: TGTGCCAGCAGCGTCGGACAGGGCCCAGCCAACTATGGCTACACCTTC.

The genes are TRBV5-5 and TRBJ2-7; 8 positions agree with TRBD1. Germline loops: CDR1 SGHKS, CDR2 YYEKEE (reference sequence). V trimming: 2 bases; J trimming: 10 bases; junction bases outside the gene matches: 11. The CDR3 consists of 14 residues. CDR3 in amino acids: CASSFRTGTEHQYF. CDR3 sequence (DNA): TGTGCCAGCAGCTTTCGGACAGGGACGGAGCATCAGTACTTC.